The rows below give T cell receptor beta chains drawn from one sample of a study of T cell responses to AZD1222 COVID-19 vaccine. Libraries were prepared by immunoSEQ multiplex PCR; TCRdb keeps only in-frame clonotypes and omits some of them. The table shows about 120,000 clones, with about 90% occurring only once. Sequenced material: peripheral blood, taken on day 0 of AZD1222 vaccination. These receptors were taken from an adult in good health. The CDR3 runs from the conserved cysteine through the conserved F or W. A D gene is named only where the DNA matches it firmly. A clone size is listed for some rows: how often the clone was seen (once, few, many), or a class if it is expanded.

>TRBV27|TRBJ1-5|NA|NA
CASSLWTDQPQHF
TGTGCCAGCAGTCTATGGACGGATCAGCCCCAGCATTTT
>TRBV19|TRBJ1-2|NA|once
CASTSGNVNYGYTF
TGTGCCAGCACCTCAGGGAACGTTAACTATGGCTACACCTTC
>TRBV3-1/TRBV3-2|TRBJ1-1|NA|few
CASSPINRECFF
TGTGCCAGCAGCCCAATTAACAGGGAATGTTTCTTT
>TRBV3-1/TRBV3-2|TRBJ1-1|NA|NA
CASSQKNRDRNTEAFF
TGTGCCAGCAGCCAAAAAAACAGGGATAGGAACACTGAAGCTTTCTTT
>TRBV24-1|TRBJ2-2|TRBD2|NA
CATSANSGETGELFF
TGTGCCACCAGTGCCAATAGCGGGGAAACCGGGGAGCTGTTTTTT
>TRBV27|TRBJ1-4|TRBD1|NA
CASSNRGGYEKLFF
TGTGCCAGCAGTAACAGGGGAGGGTATGAAAAACTGTTTTTT
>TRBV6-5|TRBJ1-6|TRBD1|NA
CASTYSRTGQSPLHF
TGTGCCAGCACCTACTCGAGGACAGGGCAATCACCCCTCCACTTT
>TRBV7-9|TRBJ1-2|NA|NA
CATWTAYGYTF
TGTGCCACCTGGACAGCGTATGGCTACACCTTC
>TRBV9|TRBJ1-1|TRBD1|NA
CASSPLQGADTEAFF
TGTGCCAGCAGCCCCCTACAGGGGGCAGACACTGAAGCTTTCTTT
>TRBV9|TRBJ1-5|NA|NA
CASSPTAYSNQPQHF
TGTGCCAGCAGCCCTACCGCGTATAGCAATCAGCCCCAGCATTTT
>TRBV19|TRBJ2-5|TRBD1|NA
CASSWQGETGETQYF
TGTGCCAGTAGCTGGCAGGGGGAAACGGGAGAGACCCAGTACTTC
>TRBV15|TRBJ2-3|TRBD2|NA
CATSAGLAGTDTQYF
TGTGCCACCAGCGCGGGACTAGCGGGCACAGATACGCAGTATTTT
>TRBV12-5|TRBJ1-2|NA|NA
CASGLTFTGGTQGWGTF
TGTGCTAGTGGCTTGACCTTTACAGGCGGGACCCAAGGTTGGGGTACCTTC
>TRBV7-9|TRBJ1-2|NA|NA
CASAGSYGYTF
TGTGCCAGTGCAGGGTCCTATGGCTACACCTTC
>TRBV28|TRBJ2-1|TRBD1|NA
CASSEMDREGHEQFF
TGTGCCAGCAGTGAAATGGACAGGGAAGGGCATGAGCAGTTCTTC
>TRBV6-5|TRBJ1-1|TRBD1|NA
CASTGTGQLDTEAFF
TGTGCCAGCACTGGGACAGGGCAGCTAGACACTGAAGCTTTCTTT
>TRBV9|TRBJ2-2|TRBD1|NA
CASSEDRVYIAGELFF
TGTGCCAGCAGCGAGGACAGGGTTTATATCGCCGGGGAGCTGTTTTTT
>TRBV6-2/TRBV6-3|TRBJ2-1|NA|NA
CASSYRGNEQFF
TGTGCCAGCAGTTACAGGGGCAATGAGCAGTTCTTC
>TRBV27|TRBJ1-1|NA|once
CASSLGWGRDAFF
TGTGCCAGCAGTTTAGGATGGGGACGGGACGCTTTCTTT
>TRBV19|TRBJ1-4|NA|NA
CASSTRDGNEKLFF
TGTGCCAGTAGTACCCGGGACGGTAATGAAAAACTGTTTTTT